This T cell receptor (beta chain) stems from a study of T cell responses to AZD1222 COVID-19 vaccine. A single count supports this clone. The germline V gene has CDR1 SGHTA and CDR2 FQGTGA. CDR3 length: 14 amino acids. Trimming pared 5 bases from V and 1 base from J, leaving 11 bases between. Profiling relied on immunoSEQ multiplex PCR, and the TCRdb table lists in-frame clones only, not all of them. There are roughly 78,000 clones in the sample; 82% occur only once, and roughly 3.1% lies in the top ten. The sequenced sample was peripheral blood, obtained on day 0 of AZD1222 vaccination. This clonotype originated in an adult in good health. The chain joins TRBV7-3 to TRBJ1-1; tentative D call: TRBD1 (5 bases). CDR3 residues: CASSPLGGNTEAFF. The CDR3 region has the DNA TGTGCCAGCAGCCCCCTCGGGGGGAACACTGAAGCTTTCTTT.